A selection of T cell receptor beta chains follows, all from one sample in a study of identical twins. MiXCR, applied by TCRdb to the 5' RACE reads, yields one record per CDR3 protein. The sample contains roughly 690,000 distinct CDR3 sequences, about 20% of which appear only once. The data also belong to a second study, concerning T cells expressing NK-cell markers.

Sequenced material: PBMCs. These receptors came from a woman younger than 35 in good health. Each CDR3 is given with its conserved first and last residue. A D gene is named only where the DNA matches it firmly. Expanded clones get a size class; other rows say once, few or many, or leave the size out.

>TRBJ1-2|-|TRBV11-2|-
TGTGCCAGCAGCTTTGCATCCGCCTATGGCTACACCTTC
CASSFASAYGYTF
>TRBJ2-1|-|TRBV20-1|-
TGCAGTGCTAGAGATCCCCGGGACCTGGGGGGAACTGAGCAGTTCTTC
CSARDPRDLGGTEQFF
>TRBJ2-1|-|TRBV15|few
TGTGCCACCAGCAGAGAGGGGGTGGGCGACAAGCAGTTCTTC
CATSREGVGDKQFF
>TRBJ2-3|-|TRBV7-9|-
TGTGCCAGCAGCCCTCCTCGGGCTAGCACAGATACGCAGTATTTT
CASSPPRASTDTQYF
>TRBJ1-4|-|TRBV6-1|many
TGTGCCAGCAGCCGTACAGGGATTGTAGAGGAAAAACTGTTTTTT
CASSRTGIVEEKLFF
>TRBJ2-1|-|TRBV5-1|few
TGCGCCAGCAGCGCGCTGGGTGGTCCCTCCTACAATGAGCAGTTCTTC
CASSALGGPSYNEQFF
>TRBJ2-2|TRBD1|TRBV20-1|few
TGCAGTGGACAGGGAGACAACACCGGGGAGCTGTTTTTT
CSGQGDNTGELFF
>TRBJ1-2|-|TRBV5-6|few
TGTGCCAGCAGCTTGATCACCGTCTCAGCGGGCTATGGCTACACCTTC
CASSLITVSAGYGYTF
>TRBJ1-2|-|TRBV27|many
TGTGCCAGCAGTTTATCGGAACAGGCCCTTAACTATGGCTACACCTTC
CASSLSEQALNYGYTF
>TRBJ2-3|TRBD2|TRBV7-2|few
TGTGCCAGCAGCTTATCGCCTAGCGGGAGCCGCACAGATACGCAGTATTTT
CASSLSPSGSRTDTQYF
>TRBJ2-2|-|TRBV7-9|many
TGTGCCAGCAGCTTGTCTGAGAGGGAGCTGTTTTTT
CASSLSERELFF